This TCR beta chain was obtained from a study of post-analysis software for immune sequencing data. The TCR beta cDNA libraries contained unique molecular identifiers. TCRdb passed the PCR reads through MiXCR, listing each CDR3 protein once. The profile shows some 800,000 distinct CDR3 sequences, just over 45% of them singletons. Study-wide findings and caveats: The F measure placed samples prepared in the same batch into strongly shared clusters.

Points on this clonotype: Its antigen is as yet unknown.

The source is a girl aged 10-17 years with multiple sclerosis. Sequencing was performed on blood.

DNA of the CDR3: TGTGCCAGCAGTGACAGGGCTGAAGCTTTCTTT. The encoded protein is CASSDRAEAFF. This chain uses TRBV12-3 or TRBV12-4 with TRBJ1-1, with 7 bases fitting TRBD1. J lost 6 bases, V lost 5 bases, and 0 bases had no gene match. This CDR3 is built from 11 residues.